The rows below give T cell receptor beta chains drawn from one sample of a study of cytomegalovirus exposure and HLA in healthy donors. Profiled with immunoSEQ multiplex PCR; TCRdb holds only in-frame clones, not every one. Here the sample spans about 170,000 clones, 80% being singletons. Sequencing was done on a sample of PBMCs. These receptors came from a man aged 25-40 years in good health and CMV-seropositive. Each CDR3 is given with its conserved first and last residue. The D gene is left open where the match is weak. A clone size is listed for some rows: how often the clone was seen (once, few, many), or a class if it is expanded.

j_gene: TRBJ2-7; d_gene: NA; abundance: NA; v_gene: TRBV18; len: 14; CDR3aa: CASSPGPRRYEQYF; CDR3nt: TGTGCCAGCTCACCGGGCCCAAGGAGGTACGAGCAGTACTTC
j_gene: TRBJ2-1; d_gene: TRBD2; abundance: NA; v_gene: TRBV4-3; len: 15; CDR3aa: CASSRTSGGGNEQFF; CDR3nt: TGCGCCAGCAGTCGGACTAGCGGAGGGGGCAATGAGCAGTTCTTC
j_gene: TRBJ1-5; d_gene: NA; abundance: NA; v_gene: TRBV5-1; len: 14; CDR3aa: CASSIGGSNQPQHF; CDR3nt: TGCGCCAGCAGCATCGGGGGAAGCAATCAGCCCCAGCATTTT
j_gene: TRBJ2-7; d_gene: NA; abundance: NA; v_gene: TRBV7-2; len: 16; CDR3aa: CASSPTTSNYYYEQYF; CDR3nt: TGTGCCAGCAGCCCGACTACTAGCAACTATTACTACGAGCAGTACTTC
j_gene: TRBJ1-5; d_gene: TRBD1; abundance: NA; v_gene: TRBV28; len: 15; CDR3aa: CATGTGEALNQPQHF; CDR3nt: TGTGCCACCGGGACAGGGGAGGCACTCAATCAGCCCCAGCATTTT
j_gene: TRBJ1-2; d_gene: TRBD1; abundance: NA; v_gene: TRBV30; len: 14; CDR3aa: CAWSGQTGTYGYTF; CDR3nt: TGTGCCTGGAGTGGCCAGACAGGGACCTATGGCTACACCTTC
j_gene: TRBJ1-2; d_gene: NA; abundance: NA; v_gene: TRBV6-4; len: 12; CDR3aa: CASEDNYYGYTF; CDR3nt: TGTGCCAGCGAGGACAATTACTATGGCTACACCTTC
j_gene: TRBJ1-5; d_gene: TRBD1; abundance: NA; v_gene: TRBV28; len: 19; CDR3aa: CASSFPGQGAGLGNQPQHF; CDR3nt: TGTGCCAGCAGTTTCCCGGGACAGGGGGCCGGGTTGGGCAATCAGCCCCAGCATTTT
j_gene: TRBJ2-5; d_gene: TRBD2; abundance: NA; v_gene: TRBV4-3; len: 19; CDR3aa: CASSPLELAGLREVETQYF; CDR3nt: TGCGCCAGCAGCCCGTTAGAACTAGCGGGACTAAGAGAGGTAGAGACCCAGTACTTC
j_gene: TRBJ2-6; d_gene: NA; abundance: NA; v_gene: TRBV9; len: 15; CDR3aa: CASSVVTGEANVLTF; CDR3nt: TGTGCCAGCAGCGTAGTAACCGGGGAGGCCAACGTCCTGACTTTC
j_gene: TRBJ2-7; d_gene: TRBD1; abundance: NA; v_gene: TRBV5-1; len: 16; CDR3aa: CASSLDRGPPLDEQYF; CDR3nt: TGCGCCAGCAGCTTGGACAGGGGCCCTCCCCTAGACGAGCAGTACTTC
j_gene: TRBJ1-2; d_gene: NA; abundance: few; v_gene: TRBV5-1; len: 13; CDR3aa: CASSFSPGEGYTF; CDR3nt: TGCGCCAGCAGCTTCTCACCAGGGGAAGGCTACACCTTC
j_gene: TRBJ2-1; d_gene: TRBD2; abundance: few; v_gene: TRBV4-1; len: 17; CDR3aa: CASSQTSTSVSYNEQFF; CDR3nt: TGCGCCAGCAGCCAAACGAGCACTAGCGTCTCCTACAATGAGCAGTTCTTC
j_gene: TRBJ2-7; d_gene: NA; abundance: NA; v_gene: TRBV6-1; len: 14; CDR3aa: CASRGELAFLEQYF; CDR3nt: TGTGCCAGCAGGGGAGAACTAGCCTTCCTCGAGCAGTACTTC
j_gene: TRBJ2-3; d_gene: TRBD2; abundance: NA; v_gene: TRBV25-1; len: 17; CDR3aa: CASSERPGRGGQDTQYF; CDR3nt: TGTGCCAGCAGTGAACGGCCGGGACGGGGGGGCCAAGATACGCAGTATTTT
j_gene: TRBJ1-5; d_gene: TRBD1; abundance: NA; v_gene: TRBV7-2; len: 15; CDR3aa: CASSLGQGAHQPQHF; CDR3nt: TGTGCCAGCAGCTTGGGTCAGGGGGCACATCAGCCCCAGCATTTT
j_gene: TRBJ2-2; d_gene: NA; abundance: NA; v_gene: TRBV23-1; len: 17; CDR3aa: CASSLKTSSLTPGELFF; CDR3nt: TGCGCCAGCAGTCTCAAGACTTCTTCTCTCACCCCCGGGGAGCTGTTTTTT
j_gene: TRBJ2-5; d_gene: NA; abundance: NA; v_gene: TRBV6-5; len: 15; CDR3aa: CASRLLDEAGETQYF; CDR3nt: TGTGCCAGCAGACTCCTCGACGAAGCAGGGGAGACCCAGTACTTC
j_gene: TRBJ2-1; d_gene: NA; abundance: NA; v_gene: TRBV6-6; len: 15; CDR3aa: CASNYQGTQGGEQFF; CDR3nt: TGTGCCAGCAACTACCAAGGGACCCAGGGGGGTGAGCAGTTCTTC
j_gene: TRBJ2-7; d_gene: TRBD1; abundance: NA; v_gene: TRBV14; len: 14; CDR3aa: CASSRTGGRYEQYF; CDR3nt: TGTGCCAGCAGCCGGACAGGGGGCAGGTACGAGCAGTACTTC
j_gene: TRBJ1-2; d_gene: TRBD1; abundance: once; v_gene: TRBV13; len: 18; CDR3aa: CASSLGLARTGVSYGYTF; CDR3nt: TGTGCCAGCAGCTTAGGCCTAGCTCGGACAGGGGTTAGCTATGGCTACACCTTC
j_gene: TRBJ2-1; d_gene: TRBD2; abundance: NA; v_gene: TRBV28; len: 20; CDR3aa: CASSPPGAEGLAGKYNEQFF; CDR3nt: TGTGCCAGCAGTCCACCAGGGGCAGAGGGACTAGCGGGAAAATACAATGAGCAGTTCTTC
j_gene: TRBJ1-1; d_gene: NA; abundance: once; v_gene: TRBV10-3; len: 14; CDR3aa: CAISETKLNTEAFF; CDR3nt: TGTGCCATCAGTGAAACTAAATTGAACACTGAAGCTTTCTTT